This TCR beta chain emerged from a study of blood T cell repertoires in COVID-19 (TCRdb year 2020). With respect to the entire study: Samples covering the acute and convalescent phases of COVID-19 were provided by collaborators in the United States, Italy and Spain. The prospective study material was composed of cDNA or gDNA derived from T cells, B-cell-depleted T cells, or PBMCs. Deeply sampled blood TCRbeta repertoires from subjects exposed to, actively infected with, or recovered from COVID-19 were included in the dataset. The repertoires were released in a freely available public database meant as a resource for research on the immune response to SARS-CoV-2. The samples were drawn from the first 160 participants of the ongoing ImmuneRACE study and from roughly 1,300 subjects provided by 6 global collaborators. Sample metadata almost always included a de-identified subject ID, COVID-19 status, age in years and sex. HLA class I and class II types, where available, came from metadata supplied by the sample provider rather than from assay-based typing.

TCRbeta CDR3 regions were amplified from genomic DNA using the immunoSEQ Assay, a bias-controlled multiplex PCR. On the study's bioinformatics: Nucleated cell counts per sample were estimated from amplification of reference gene primers within the assay. Sequence reads were collapsed and filtered to measure the absolute abundance of every unique TCRbeta CDR3 rearrangement. For each sample, productive Simpson clonality was calculated as the square root of Simpson's diversity index over productive rearrangements. The clones in this table, taken by TCRdb from immuneACCESS, are in-frame only. Not every clone is retained; where verified, under half of the shortfall comes from an unresolved V gene, and the cause of the rest is unknown. V and J calls plus clone size are reproduced from that table; the DNA served to infer D and trimming. Recorded for this sample are some 250,000 clones; 86% of them occurred a single time. 10% to 15% of the sample comes from the top ten.

Collaborating institutions collected whole blood in K2EDTA tubes following their own protocols. Collaborator samples were shipped for TCRbeta analysis as frozen whole blood, isolated PBMCs, or DNA extracted from either sample type. Overall results and qualifications from the work: The quantity of clinical and demographic metadata differed by source and by participant and was supplied without curation.

Trimming takes 3 bases off V and 11 bases off J; junction bases not matched to a gene: 2. The CDR3 contains 12 residues, cysteine and phenylalanine counted. Only the CDR3 region is kept as DNA, spanning 36 bases read in frame from base 1. Taken from the germline V gene, the CDR1 and CDR2 loops are MNHNS and SASEGT. About this clone: Its target antigen remains unknown. Per-base qualities were not stored, and no clone one base away is much larger.

This clonotype was sampled from a man of 80 years or more with acute or convalescent COVID-19. The rearranged chain carries TRBV6-1 and TRBJ1-4, with 8 middle bases fitting TRBD1. The sample consisted of peripheral blood. Here the CDR3 is given as CASSEGDRKLFF. In nucleotides, the sequence is TGTGCCAGCAGTGAGGGGGACAGGAAACTGTTTTTT.